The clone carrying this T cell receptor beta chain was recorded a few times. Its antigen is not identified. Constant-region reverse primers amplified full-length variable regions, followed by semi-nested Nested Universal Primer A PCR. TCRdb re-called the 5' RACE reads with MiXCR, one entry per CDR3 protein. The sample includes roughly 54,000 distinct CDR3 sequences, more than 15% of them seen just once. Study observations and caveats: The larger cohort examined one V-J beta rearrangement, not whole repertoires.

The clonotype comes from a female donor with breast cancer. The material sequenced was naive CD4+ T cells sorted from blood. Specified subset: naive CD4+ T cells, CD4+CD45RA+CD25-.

CDR3 protein: CASSWEREPYEQYF. Written as DNA, the CDR3 is TGCGCCAGCAGCTGGGAGCGGGAACCATACGAGCAGTACTTC. The V gene is TRBV5-1, the J gene TRBJ2-7; 7 positions match TRBD2. Germline V gene lookup returns CDR1 SGHRS and CDR2 YFSETQ. The CDR3 has 14 amino acids. The V segment lost 3 bases and the J segment 4 bases; nucleotides outside the gene matches: 7.